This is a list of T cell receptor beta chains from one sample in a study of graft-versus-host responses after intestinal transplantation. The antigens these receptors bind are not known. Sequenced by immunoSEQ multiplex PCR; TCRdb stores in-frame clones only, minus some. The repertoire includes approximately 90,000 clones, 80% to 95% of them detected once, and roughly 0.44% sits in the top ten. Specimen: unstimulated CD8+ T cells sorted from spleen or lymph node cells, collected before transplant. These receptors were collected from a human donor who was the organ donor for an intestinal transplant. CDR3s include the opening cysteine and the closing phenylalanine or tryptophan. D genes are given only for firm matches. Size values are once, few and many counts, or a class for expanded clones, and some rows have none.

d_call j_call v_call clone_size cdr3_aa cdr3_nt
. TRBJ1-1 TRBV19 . CATRGGFTEAFF TGTGCCACTCGAGGAGGGTTCACTGAAGCTTTCTTT
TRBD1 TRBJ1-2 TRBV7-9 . CASSLAGTGGDGYTF TGTGCCAGCAGCTTAGCGGGGACAGGGGGCGATGGCTACACCTTC
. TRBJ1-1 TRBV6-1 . CASSQLNTEAFF TGTGCCAGCAGCCAATTGAACACTGAAGCTTTCTTT
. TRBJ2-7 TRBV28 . CASESSFLYEQYF TGTGCCAGCGAGTCCTCTTTCCTTTACGAGCAGTACTTC
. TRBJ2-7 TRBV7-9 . CASVGGRNEQYF TGTGCCAGCGTCGGGGGGCGGAACGAGCAGTACTTC
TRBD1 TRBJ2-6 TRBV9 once CASSTRGTGGGSGANVLTF TGTGCCAGCAGCACACGGGGGACAGGGGGCGGGTCTGGGGCCAACGTCCTGACTTTC
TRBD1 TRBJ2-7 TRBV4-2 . CASSHLHLSDRGQGYEQYF TGTGCCAGCAGCCACCTCCACCTCTCGGACAGGGGGCAGGGTTACGAGCAGTACTTC
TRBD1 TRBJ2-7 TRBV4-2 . CASSQGGTVISYEQYF TGTGCCAGCAGCCAAGGTGGGACAGTCATATCCTACGAGCAGTACTTC
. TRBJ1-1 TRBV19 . CASSTGFRGTFF TGTGCCAGTAGCACAGGGTTCAGGGGAACTTTCTTT
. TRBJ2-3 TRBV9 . CASSASSAGTDTQYF TGTGCCAGCAGCGCGTCTAGCGCGGGCACAGATACGCAGTATTTT
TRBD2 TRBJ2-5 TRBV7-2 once CASSLGWGSSGGATETQYF TGTGCCAGCAGCTTAGGGTGGGGCAGTAGCGGGGGGGCCACTGAGACCCAGTACTTC
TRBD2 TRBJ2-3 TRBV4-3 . CASGRETMDTQYF TGCGCCAGCGGGCGGGAGACAATGGATACGCAGTATTTT
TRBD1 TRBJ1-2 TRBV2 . CASRGTAYGYTF TGTGCCAGCAGAGGGACAGCTTATGGCTACACCTTC
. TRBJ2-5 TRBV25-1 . CASSAVHQETQYF TGTGCCAGCAGTGCAGTTCACCAAGAGACCCAGTACTTC
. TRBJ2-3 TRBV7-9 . CASSYLSTDTQYF TGTGCCAGCAGCTACCTAAGCACAGATACGCAGTATTTT
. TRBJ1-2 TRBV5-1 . CASSQNGEGAFGYTF TGCGCCAGCAGCCAGAATGGGGAGGGTGCTTTTGGCTACACCTTC
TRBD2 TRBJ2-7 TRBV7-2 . CASSSSRLAGGPYEQYF TGTGCCAGCAGCTCGTCCCGACTAGCGGGGGGGCCCTACGAGCAGTACTTC
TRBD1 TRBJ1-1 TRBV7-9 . CASSTTGSGRQAFF TGTGCCAGCAGCACGACAGGGTCGGGGCGACAAGCTTTCTTT
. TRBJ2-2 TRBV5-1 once CASTPMDTLNTGELFF TGCGCCAGCACGCCGATGGACACATTAAACACCGGGGAGCTGTTTTTT
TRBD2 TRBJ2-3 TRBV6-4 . CASSVRAGGTDTQYF TGTGCCAGCAGTGTAAGAGCGGGGGGTACAGATACGCAGTATTTT
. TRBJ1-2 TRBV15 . CATRLGGGYGYTF TGTGCCACCAGACTAGGGGGTGGCTATGGCTACACCTTC
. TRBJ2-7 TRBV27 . CASSLNSIGYEQYF TGTGCCAGCAGTTTAAATTCTATCGGCTACGAGCAGTACTTC
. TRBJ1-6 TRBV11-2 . CASSLDRPPLHF TGTGCCAGCAGCTTAGACAGGCCACCCCTCCACTTT
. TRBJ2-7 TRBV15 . CATSRDGVTGDPYEQYF TGTGCCACCAGCAGAGATGGAGTGACAGGAGACCCCTACGAGCAGTACTTC
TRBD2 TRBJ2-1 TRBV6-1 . CASSDIEARVAGWDEQFF TGTGCCAGCAGTGACATTGAGGCGAGGGTAGCGGGGTGGGATGAGCAGTTCTTC
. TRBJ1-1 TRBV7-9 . CASSPGGTEAFF TGTGCCAGCAGCCCAGGAGGCACTGAAGCTTTCTTT
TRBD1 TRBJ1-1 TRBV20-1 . CSDRAGTEAFF TGCAGCGACAGGGCGGGCACTGAAGCTTTCTTT
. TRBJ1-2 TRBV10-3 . CAISEADFFYGYTF TGTGCCATCAGTGAGGCGGACTTCTTCTATGGCTACACCTTC
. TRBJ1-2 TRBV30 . CACLTGQFGYTF TGTGCCTGCCTGACAGGCCAGTTTGGCTACACCTTC
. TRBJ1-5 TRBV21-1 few CASSKQGTGGHQPQHF TGTGCCAGCAGCAAACAGGGGACAGGGGGACATCAGCCCCAGCATTTT
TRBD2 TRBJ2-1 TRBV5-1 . CASSSGTSDFNEQFF TGCGCCAGCAGCTCCGGGACTAGCGATTTCAATGAGCAGTTCTTC
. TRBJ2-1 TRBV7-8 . CASSILAGPSYNEQFF TGTGCCAGCAGCATCCTCGCGGGGCCGTCCTACAATGAGCAGTTCTTC
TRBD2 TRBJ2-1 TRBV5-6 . CASSLVPSGGTYNEQFF TGTGCCAGCAGCTTGGTACCTAGCGGGGGGACCTACAATGAGCAGTTCTTC
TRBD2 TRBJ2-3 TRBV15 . CATSRVGGGTSSTDTQYF TGTGCCACCAGCAGAGTTGGCGGGGGGACATCTAGCACAGATACGCAGTATTTT
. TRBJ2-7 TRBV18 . CASSLEAFNEQYF TGTGCCAGCTCACTTGAAGCGTTCAACGAGCAGTACTTC
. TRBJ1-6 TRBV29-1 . CSVGTRRGYYNSPLHF TGCAGCGTTGGGACTCGCCGGGGGTACTATAATTCACCCCTCCACTTT
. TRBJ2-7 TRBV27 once CASSLGQFYEQYF TGTGCCAGCAGTTTGGGACAATTCTACGAGCAGTACTTC
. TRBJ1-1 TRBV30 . CAWSVPDTWNTEAFF TGTGCCTGGAGTGTACCCGACACCTGGAACACTGAAGCTTTCTTT
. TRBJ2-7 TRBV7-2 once CASSLAVRGGASYEQYF TGTGCCAGCAGCTTAGCGGTTAGAGGCGGGGCCTCCTACGAGCAGTACTTC
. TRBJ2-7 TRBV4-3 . CASSQVAGAGYEQYF TGCGCCAGCAGCCAAGTGGCGGGGGCCGGGTACGAGCAGTACTTC
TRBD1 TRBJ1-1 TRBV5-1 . CASSSWTGSTEAFF TGCGCCAGCAGCTCCTGGACAGGGAGCACTGAAGCTTTCTTT
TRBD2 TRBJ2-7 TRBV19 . CASSYVAGGSYEQYF TGTGCCAGTAGTTACGTAGCGGGGGGCTCCTACGAGCAGTACTTC
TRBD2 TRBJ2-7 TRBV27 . CASHGGAYEQYF TGTGCCAGCCACGGGGGGGCTTACGAGCAGTACTTC
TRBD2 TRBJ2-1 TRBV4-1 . CASSQAGLAGANNEQFF TGCGCCAGCAGCCAAGCAGGACTAGCGGGGGCCAATAATGAGCAGTTCTTC
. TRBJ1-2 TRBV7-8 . CASSLALSPSGGYTF TGTGCCAGCAGCTTAGCTCTGTCACCTTCGGGTGGCTACACCTTC
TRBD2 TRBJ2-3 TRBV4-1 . CASSQDTGLAVSDTQYF TGCGCCAGCAGCCAAGACACGGGACTAGCGGTCTCAGATACGCAGTATTTT